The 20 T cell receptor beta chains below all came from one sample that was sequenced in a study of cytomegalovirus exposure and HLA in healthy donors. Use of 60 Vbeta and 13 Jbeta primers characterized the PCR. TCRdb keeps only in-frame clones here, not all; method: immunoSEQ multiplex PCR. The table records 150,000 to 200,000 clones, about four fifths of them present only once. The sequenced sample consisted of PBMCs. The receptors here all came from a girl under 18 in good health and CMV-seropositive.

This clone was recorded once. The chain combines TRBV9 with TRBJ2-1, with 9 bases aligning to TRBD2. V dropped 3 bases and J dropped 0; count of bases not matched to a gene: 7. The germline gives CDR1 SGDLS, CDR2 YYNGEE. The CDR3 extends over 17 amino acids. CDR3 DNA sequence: TGTGCCAGCAGCGGGGGGCGGGGGGGTAGCTCCTACAATGAGCAGTTCTTC. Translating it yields CASSGGRGGSSYNEQFF.

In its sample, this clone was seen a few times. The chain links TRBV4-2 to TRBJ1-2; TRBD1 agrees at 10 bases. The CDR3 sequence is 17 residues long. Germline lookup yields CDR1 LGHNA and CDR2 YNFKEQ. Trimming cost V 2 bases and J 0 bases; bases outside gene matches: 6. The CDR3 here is CASSQSPGTGANYGYTF. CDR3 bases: TGTGCCAGCAGCCAATCCCCCGGGACAGGGGCTAACTATGGCTACACCTTC.

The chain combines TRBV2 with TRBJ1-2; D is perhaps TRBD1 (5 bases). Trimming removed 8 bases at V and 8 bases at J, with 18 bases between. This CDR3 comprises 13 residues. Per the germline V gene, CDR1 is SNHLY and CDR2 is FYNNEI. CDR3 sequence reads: CASRGRQIGGYTF. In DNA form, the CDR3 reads TGTGCCAGCCGGGGGAGACAGATCGGGGGCTACACCTTC.

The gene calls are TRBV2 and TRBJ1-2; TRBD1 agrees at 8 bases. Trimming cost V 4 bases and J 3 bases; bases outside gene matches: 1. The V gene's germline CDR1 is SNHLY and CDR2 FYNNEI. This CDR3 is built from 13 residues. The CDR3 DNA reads TGTGCCAGCAGTGCGACAGGGGACTATGGCTACACCTTC. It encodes CASSATGDYGYTF.

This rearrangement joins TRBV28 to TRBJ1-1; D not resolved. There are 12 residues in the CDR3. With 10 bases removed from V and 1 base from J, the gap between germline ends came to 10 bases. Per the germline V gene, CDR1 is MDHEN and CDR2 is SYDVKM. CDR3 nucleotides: TGTGCCACAGCGGAAGGGAACACTGAAGCTTTCTTT. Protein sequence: CATAEGNTEAFF.

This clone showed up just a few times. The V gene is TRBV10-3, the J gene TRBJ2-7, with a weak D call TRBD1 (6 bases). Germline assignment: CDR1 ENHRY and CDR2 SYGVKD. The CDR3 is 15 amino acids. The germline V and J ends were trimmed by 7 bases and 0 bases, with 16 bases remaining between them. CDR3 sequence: CAIMSSQGSSYEQYF. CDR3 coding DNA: TGTGCCATCATGAGTTCCCAGGGGAGCTCCTACGAGCAGTACTTC.

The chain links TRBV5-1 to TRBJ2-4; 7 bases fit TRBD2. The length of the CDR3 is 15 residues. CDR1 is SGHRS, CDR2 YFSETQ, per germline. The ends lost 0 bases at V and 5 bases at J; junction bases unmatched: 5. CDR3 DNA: TGCGCCAGCAGCTTGGCAGCGGGATACGAAAACATTCAGTACTTC. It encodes CASSLAAGYENIQYF.

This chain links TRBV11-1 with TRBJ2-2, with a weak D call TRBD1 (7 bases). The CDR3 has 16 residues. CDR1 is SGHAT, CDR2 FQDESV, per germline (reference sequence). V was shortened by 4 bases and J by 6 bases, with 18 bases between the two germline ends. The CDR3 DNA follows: TGTGCCAGCAGCTCTTCAGGGGGAAGGGGGGCCGGGGAGCTGTTTTTT. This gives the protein CASSSSGGRGAGELFF.

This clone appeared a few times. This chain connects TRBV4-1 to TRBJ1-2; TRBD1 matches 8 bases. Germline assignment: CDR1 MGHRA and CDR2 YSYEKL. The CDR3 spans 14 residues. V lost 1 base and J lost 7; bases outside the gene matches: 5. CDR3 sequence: CASSQADRAGGYTF. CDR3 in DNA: TGCGCCAGCAGCCAAGCGGACAGGGCGGGTGGCTACACCTTC.

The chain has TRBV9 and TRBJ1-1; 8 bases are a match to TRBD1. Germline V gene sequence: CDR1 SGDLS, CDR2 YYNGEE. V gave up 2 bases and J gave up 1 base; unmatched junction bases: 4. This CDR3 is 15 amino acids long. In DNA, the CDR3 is TGTGCCAGCAGCGTTCTCGGACAGGGGAACACTGAAGCTTTCTTT. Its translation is CASSVLGQGNTEAFF.

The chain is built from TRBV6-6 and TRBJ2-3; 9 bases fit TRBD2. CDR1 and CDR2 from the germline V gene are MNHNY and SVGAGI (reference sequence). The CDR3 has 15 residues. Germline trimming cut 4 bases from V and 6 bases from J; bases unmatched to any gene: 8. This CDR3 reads CASSFGTSLRDTQYF. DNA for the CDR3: TGTGCCAGCAGTTTTGGGACTAGCTTGAGGGATACGCAGTATTTT.

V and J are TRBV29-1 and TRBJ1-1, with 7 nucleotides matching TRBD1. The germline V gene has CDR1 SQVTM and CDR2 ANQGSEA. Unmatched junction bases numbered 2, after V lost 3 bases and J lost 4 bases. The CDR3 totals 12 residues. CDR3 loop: CSVDRGTTEAFF. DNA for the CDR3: TGCAGCGTTGACAGGGGGACCACTGAAGCTTTCTTT.

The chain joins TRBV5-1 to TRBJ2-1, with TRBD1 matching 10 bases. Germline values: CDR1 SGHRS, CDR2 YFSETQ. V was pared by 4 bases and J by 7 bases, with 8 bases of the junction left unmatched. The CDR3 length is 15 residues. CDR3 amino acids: CASSPTGGALNEQFF. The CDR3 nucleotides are TGCGCCAGCAGCCCGACAGGGGGCGCCTTGAATGAGCAGTTCTTC.

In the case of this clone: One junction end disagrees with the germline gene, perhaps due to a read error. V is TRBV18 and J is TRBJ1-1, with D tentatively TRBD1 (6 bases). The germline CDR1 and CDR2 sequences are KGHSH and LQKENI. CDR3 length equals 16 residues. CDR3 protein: CASSPQYQGLNTEAFF. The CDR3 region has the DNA TGTGCCAGCTCTCCACAATATCAGGGGTTGAACACTGAAGCTTTCTTT.

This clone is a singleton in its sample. The CDR3 sequence is CASSLGQGTYNEQFF. The CDR3 nucleotides are TGTGCCAGCAGCTTAGGACAGGGCACCTACAATGAGCAGTTCTTC. The J gene is TRBJ2-1, the V gene TRBV13; D possibly corresponds to TRBD1 (6 bases). The CDR3 is made up of 15 amino acids. With 0 bases removed from V and 2 bases from J, the gap between germline ends came to 8 bases. Germline V lookup: CDR1 PRHDT, CDR2 FYEKMQ (reference sequence).

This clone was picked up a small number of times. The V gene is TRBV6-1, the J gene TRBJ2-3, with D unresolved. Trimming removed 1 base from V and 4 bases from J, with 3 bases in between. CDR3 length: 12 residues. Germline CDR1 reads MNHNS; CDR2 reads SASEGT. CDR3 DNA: TGTGCCAGCAGTGAAGTAGCAGATACGCAGTATTTT. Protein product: CASSEVADTQYF.

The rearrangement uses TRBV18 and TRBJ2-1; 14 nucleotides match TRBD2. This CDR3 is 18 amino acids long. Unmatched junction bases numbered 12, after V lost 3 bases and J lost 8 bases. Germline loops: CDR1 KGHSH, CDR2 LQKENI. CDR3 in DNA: TGTGCCAGCTCACCTTACCCGCGACTAGCGGGGGGGCAGGATGAGCAGTTCTTC. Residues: CASSPYPRLAGGQDEQFF.

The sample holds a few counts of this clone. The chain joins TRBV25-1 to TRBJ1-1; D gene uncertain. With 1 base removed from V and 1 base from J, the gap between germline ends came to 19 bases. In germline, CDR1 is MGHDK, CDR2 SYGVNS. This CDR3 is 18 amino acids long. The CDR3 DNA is TGTGCCAGCAGTGAATGGGGAGTTCAGTCGTTCGGGAACACTGAAGCTTTCTTT. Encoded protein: CASSEWGVQSFGNTEAFF.

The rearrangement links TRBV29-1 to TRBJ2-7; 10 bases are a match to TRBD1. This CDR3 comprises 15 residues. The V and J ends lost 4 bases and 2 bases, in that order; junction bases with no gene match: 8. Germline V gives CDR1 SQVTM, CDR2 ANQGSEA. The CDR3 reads CSVGLGQGNPYEQYF. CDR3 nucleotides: TGCAGCGTTGGATTGGGACAGGGGAACCCCTACGAGCAGTACTTC.

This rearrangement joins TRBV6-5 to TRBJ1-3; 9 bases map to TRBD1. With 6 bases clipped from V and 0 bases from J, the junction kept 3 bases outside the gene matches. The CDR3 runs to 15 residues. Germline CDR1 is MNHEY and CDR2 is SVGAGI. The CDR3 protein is CASRRDRVSGNTIYF. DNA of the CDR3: TGTGCCAGCAGGAGGGACAGGGTCTCTGGAAACACCATATATTTT.